The TCR beta chain described here comes from a study of blood T cells in healthy people across ages. This CDR3 has 14 residues. Trimming shortened V by 0 bases and J by 7 bases, and 10 bases separated the two germline ends. Germline V gene lookup returns CDR1 SEHNR and CDR2 FQNEAQ (reference sequence). Primers used in a second PCR of about 7 to 12 cycles were a sample-barcoded 5' primer and a J-beta primer mix. Using its own MiXCR run on the 5' RACE reads, TCRdb lists one record per CDR3 protein. The sample lists 1.4 million or so distinct CDR3 sequences, about 42% seen once, with just over 4% in the top ten.

V and J are TRBV7-9 and TRBJ2-1; D gene unclear. The TCR comes from a young woman in good health. Sequenced sample: blood. The CDR3 reads CASSLALYGNEQFF. The DNA for the CDR3 is TGTGCCAGCAGCTTAGCGCTATACGGGAATGAGCAGTTCTTC.